The 30 T cell receptor beta chains below come from one sample, sequenced in a study of cytomegalovirus exposure and HLA in healthy donors. Primers: 60 Vbeta forward and 13 Jbeta reverse. TCRdb's table, derived via immunoSEQ multiplex PCR, lists solely in-frame clones and lacks some. Among about 150,000 clones, around 74% were seen once, and the ten largest hold around 1.5%. Specimen: PBMCs. The receptors here all came from a man younger than 35 in good health and CMV-seronegative.

The rearrangement links TRBV5-6 to TRBJ1-2, with unresolved D. CDR1 is SGHDT, CDR2 YYEEEE, per germline. V was cut by 2 bases and J by 8 bases, with 22 bases left in between. The CDR3 totals 16 residues. The CDR3 sequence: CASSFFNGPSSLGYTF. CDR3 DNA sequence: TGTGCCAGCAGCTTTTTTAATGGGCCCTCGAGCCTGGGCTACACCTTC.

In this sample, this clone turned up a few times. V usage is TRBV5-1 and J usage is TRBJ2-6; possible D gene TRBD2, 6 bases. CDR3 size: 16 residues. Germline values: CDR1 SGHRS, CDR2 YFSETQ. V was shortened by 2 bases and J by 2 bases, with 11 bases between the two germline ends. The CDR3 is CASSFLGEAGANVLTF. The CDR3 DNA follows: TGCGCCAGCAGCTTCCTAGGGGAGGCTGGGGCCAACGTCCTGACTTTC.

Remarks on this clone: The same CDR3 arises from other DNA sequences in this sample as well. This sequence joins TRBV5-1 and TRBJ2-5; 9 bases fit TRBD1. V trimming: 3 bases; J trimming: 4 bases; junction bases outside the gene matches: 4. The germline V gene encodes CDR1 SGHRS and CDR2 YFSETQ. The CDR3 is 14 residues long. CDR3 sequence: CASSWGQGGETQYF. The CDR3 DNA follows: TGCGCCAGCAGCTGGGGACAGGGAGGAGAGACCCAGTACTTC.

This clone has a handful of counts. The chain is built from TRBV1 and TRBJ1-2; TRBD1 is taken as the D call from the table, unchecked against the DNA. TRBV1 is a recognized pseudogene. The CDR3 loop spans 15 amino acids. CDR3 residues: CTSRPGTGTNYGYTF. The DNA for the CDR3 is TGCACCAGCCGTCCCGGGACAGGGACTAACTATGGCTACACCTTC.

The V call is TRBV19, the J call TRBJ2-3; 8 bases fit TRBD2. CDR1 and CDR2 from the germline V gene are LNHDA and SQIVND (reference sequence). CDR3 length equals 14 residues. V dropped 4 bases and J dropped 6; count of bases not matched to a gene: 6. DNA for the CDR3: TGTGCCAGTAGTACTCGGGAGGGCTTGGATACGCAGTATTTT. It translates to CASSTREGLDTQYF.

J is TRBJ1-2 and V is TRBV2; 11 bases agree with TRBD1. The CDR3 contains 14 residues. The germline V gene encodes CDR1 SNHLY and CDR2 FYNNEI. V lost 6 bases to trimming and J lost 5 bases; unmatched junction nucleotides: 5. The CDR3 reads CASSADRGLYGYTF. The CDR3 DNA is TGTGCCAGCAGCGCGGACAGGGGGCTGTATGGCTACACCTTC.

The rearrangement links TRBV5-1 to TRBJ1-2; D gene unclear. The CDR3 consists of 14 residues. Germline loops: CDR1 SGHRS, CDR2 YFSETQ. V lost 0 bases and J lost 4, with 10 bases in between. DNA of the CDR3: TGCGCCAGCAGCTTGGATCGGGGTGGCTATGGCTACACCTTC. It is translated as CASSLDRGGYGYTF. Supplemented by reference TRBV5-1 and TRBJ1-2, the full variable domain reads KAGVTQTPRYLIKTRGQQVTLSCSPISGHRSVSWYQQTPGQGLQFLFEYFSETQRNKGNFPGRFSGRQFSNSRSEMNVSTLELGDSALYLCASSLDRGGYGYTFGSGTRLTVV.

CDR3 nucleotides: TGTGCCAGCAGCCTGTCCAGCGCGAGCTACGAGCAGTACTTC. Protein: CASSLSSASYEQYF. The V and J genes are TRBV7-9 and TRBJ2-7; no reliable D call. The V gene's germline CDR1 is SEHNR and CDR2 FQNEAQ (reference sequence). The CDR3 covers 14 residues. Trimming took off 5 bases at V and 3 bases at J, with 14 bases between the two ends.

This CDR3 reads CASTREGYEQYF. Here the CDR3 DNA reads TGTGCCAGCACGCGGGAGGGATACGAGCAGTACTTC. The chain links TRBV25-1 to TRBJ2-7, with 9 bases that match TRBD2. Germline V CDR1 and CDR2: MGHDK, SYGVNS. The CDR3 covers 12 residues. V trimming: 7 bases; J trimming: 4 bases; junction bases outside the gene matches: 2.

The chain couples TRBV15 to TRBJ2-7, with a weak D call TRBD1 (5 bases). This CDR3 comprises 14 residues. V lost 1 base to trimming and J lost 5 bases, with 12 bases between them. From germline, CDR1 is LNHNV and CDR2 YYDKDF (reference sequence). CDR3 loop: CATSRGQGRDEQYF. The CDR3 DNA follows: TGTGCCACCAGCAGAGGCCAGGGTCGCGACGAGCAGTACTTC.

CDR3 DNA sequence: TGTGCCAGCAGACCCCGACTAGCCCCCTCCGGGGAGCTGTTTTTT. The encoded protein is CASRPRLAPSGELFF. The genes are TRBV14 and TRBJ2-2; 7 bases agree with TRBD2. Trimming cost V 6 bases and J 6 bases; bases outside gene matches: 10. The CDR3 sequence is 15 residues long. The germline V gene has CDR1 SGHDN and CDR2 FVKESK.

The rearrangement links TRBV19 to TRBJ2-7, with D possibly being TRBD1 (5 bases). V lost 8 bases to trimming and J lost 3 bases, with 14 bases between them. The CDR3 has 13 residues. In germline, CDR1 is LNHDA, CDR2 SQIVND (reference sequence). CDR3 sequence: CASGQGNGYEQYF. DNA for the CDR3: TGTGCCAGTGGGCAGGGAAATGGCTACGAGCAGTACTTC.

The chain links TRBV11-2 to TRBJ2-2; 10 nucleotides agree with TRBD2. This CDR3 spans 19 amino acids. V lost 4 bases to trimming and J lost 0 bases; unmatched junction nucleotides: 11. CDR1 is SGHAT, CDR2 FQNNGV, per germline. CDR3 coding DNA: TGTGCCAGCAGCTCCCCAACGCTAGCGGGAGACCCGAACACCGGGGAGCTGTTTTTT. This translates into CASSSPTLAGDPNTGELFF.

V gene TRBV7-6 combines with J gene TRBJ2-1, with TRBD2 matching over 8 bases. Germline CDR1 reads SGHVS; CDR2 reads FNYEAQ. V gave up 4 bases and J gave up 5 bases; unmatched junction bases: 16. The CDR3 runs 18 residues. The CDR3 nucleotides are TGTGCCAGCAGCTCCACGCCGCGAACTCGCGGGAGGCACAATGAGCAGTTCTTC. Amino acid sequence: CASSSTPRTRGRHNEQFF.

The chain couples TRBV2 to TRBJ2-5, with 9 positions matching TRBD2. V gave up 8 bases and J gave up 5 bases; unmatched junction bases: 6. Germline V CDR1 and CDR2: SNHLY, FYNNEI. The CDR3 spans 13 residues. CDR3 in amino acids: CASGEAGGETQYF. The CDR3, as DNA: TGTGCCAGCGGAGAAGCGGGAGGTGAGACCCAGTACTTC. Complete variable domain (other parts from reference TRBV2 and TRBJ2-5): EPEVTQTPSHQVTQMGQEVILRCVPISNHLYFYWYRQILGQKVEFLVSFYNNEISEKSEIFDDQFSVERPDGSNFTLKIRSTKLEDSAMYFCASGEAGGETQYFGPGTRLLVL.

This chain connects TRBV19 to TRBJ1-6; D is unclear. CDR1 is LNHDA, CDR2 SQIVND, per germline (reference sequence). The CDR3 has 16 residues. The V end was cut by 0 bases, the J end by 10 bases, with 16 bases between. CDR3 in DNA: TGTGCCAGTAGTATAGACATTAGCTCCTCTGGGTCACCCCTCCACTTT. Translation: CASSIDISSSGSPLHF.

This chain links TRBV7-2 with TRBJ2-7; 9 bases match TRBD2. The CDR3 sequence is 14 residues long. The trim removed 10 bases at V and 3 bases at J, leaving 10 bases unmatched. Germline V gene sequence: CDR1 SGHTA, CDR2 FQGNSA. The DNA of the CDR3 is TGTGCCACCGAATCACTAGCGGGCGTCTACGAGCAGTACTTC. This encodes CATESLAGVYEQYF.

The genes are TRBV4-3 and TRBJ1-2, with D perhaps matching TRBD1 (5 bases). The CDR3 has 15 amino acids. Germline V gene data show CDR1 as LGHNA and CDR2 as YSLEER. V lost 0 bases and J lost 2, with 10 bases in between. This chain's CDR3 is CASSQEPRVNYGYTF. Written as DNA, the CDR3 is TGCGCCAGCAGCCAAGAACCCAGGGTCAACTATGGCTACACCTTC.

J is TRBJ2-3 and V is TRBV25-1; TRBD2 might be the D (6 bases). CDR1 and CDR2 (germline): MGHDK, SYGVNS. Between the trimmed V and J ends, which lost 2 bases and 2 bases, there was a span of 20 bases. The CDR3 is 18 amino acids. In DNA, the CDR3 is TGTGCCAGCAGTGAAAATCCGGGGTGGAGGGATTTCACAGATACGCAGTATTTT. It is translated as CASSENPGWRDFTDTQYF.

The chain couples TRBV5-1 to TRBJ2-5, with TRBD2 matching over 8 bases. The CDR3 is 14 amino acids. V dropped 4 bases and J dropped 2; count of bases not matched to a gene: 4. The germline V gene encodes CDR1 SGHRS and CDR2 YFSETQ. DNA of the CDR3: TGCGCCAGCAGCCCCGGGGGGGGGCAAGAGACCCAGTACTTC. This encodes CASSPGGGQETQYF.

The chain carries TRBV27 and TRBJ2-7; the match to TRBD2 covers 10 bases. The CDR3 has 15 residues. J gave up 5 bases and V 7 bases, and 11 bases lay outside the gene matches. Germline V gene sequence: CDR1 MNHEY, CDR2 SMNVEV (reference sequence). The CDR3 region is CASKKAGGPLDEQYF. DNA of the CDR3: TGTGCCAGCAAGAAAGCGGGAGGGCCTCTGGACGAGCAGTACTTC.

CDR3 sequence (DNA): TGTGCCAGTATCCAGACTAGTGGGTACTACAATGAGCAGTTCTTC. Protein: CASIQTSGYYNEQFF. The chain carries TRBV19 and TRBJ2-1, with D possibly being TRBD2 (6 bases). V lost 7 bases and J 3 bases, leaving 16 bases between the germline ends. Germline V gives CDR1 LNHDA, CDR2 SQIVND (reference sequence). The CDR3 sequence is 15 residues long.

The chain recombines TRBV7-9 with TRBJ1-5, with 7 bases fitting TRBD1. CDR1 is SEHNR, CDR2 FQNEAQ, per germline (reference sequence). With V trimmed by 5 bases and J by 3 bases, 1 base remained unmatched. This CDR3 is 13 amino acids long. In nucleotides, the CDR3 is TGTGCCAGCAGCGGACAGGACAATCAGCCCCAGCATTTT. Its translation: CASSGQDNQPQHF.

The chain couples TRBV30 to TRBJ2-1; D is ambiguous. Germline V gene sequence: CDR1 GTSNPN, CDR2 SVGIG (reference sequence). The CDR3 consists of 11 residues. With 1 base removed from V and 9 bases from J, the gap between germline ends came to 7 bases. CDR3: CAWSGGGEQFF. CDR3 sequence (DNA): TGTGCCTGGAGTGGAGGCGGTGAGCAGTTCTTC.

This clone has only one observation. The chain employs TRBV11-2 and TRBJ2-2; the match to TRBD1 covers 11 bases. J lost 5 bases, V lost 7 bases, and 6 bases had no gene match. The CDR3 extends over 15 amino acids. Per the germline V gene, CDR1 is SGHAT and CDR2 is FQNNGV. The CDR3 bases are TGTGCCAGCACACCGGGACAGGGGGAAACCGGGGAGCTGTTTTTT. This encodes CASTPGQGETGELFF.

The genes are TRBV14 and TRBJ2-7; 10 nucleotides match TRBD2. Looked up from germline, CDR1 is SGHDN and CDR2 is FVKESK. This CDR3 contains 14 residues. J gave up 4 bases and V 4 bases, and 4 bases lay outside the gene matches. This CDR3 is CASSPLAGSYEQYF. As DNA, the CDR3 is TGTGCCAGCAGCCCACTAGCGGGATCATACGAGCAGTACTTC.

The chain joins TRBV4-3 to TRBJ1-5; TRBD1 matches at 10 bases. The CDR3 contains 15 residues. Germline V gene lookup returns CDR1 LGHNA and CDR2 YSLEER. The V segment lost 3 bases and the J segment 4 bases; nucleotides outside the gene matches: 3. The CDR3 sequence is CASSQGQGTNQPQHF. The CDR3 DNA follows: TGCGCCAGCAGCCAGGGACAGGGGACTAATCAGCCCCAGCATTTT.

Regarding this clone: Mismatch with germline at one junction end may stem from a read error. The sample has other DNA sequences that encode this CDR3 too. The chain links TRBV11-3 to TRBJ2-1; the match to TRBD2 covers 14 bases. The CDR3 is made up of 14 amino acids. Germline loops: CDR1 SGHNT, CDR2 YENEEA. The CDR3 sequence: CASSSPGLAGERFF. CDR3 bases: TGTGCCAGCAGCTCTCCGGGACTAGCGGGGGAGCGGTTCTTC.

This clone was picked up one time. One end of the junction is discordant with germline, which a read error may explain. The V call is TRBV27, the J call TRBJ2-3; D might be TRBD2 (5 bases). This CDR3 is built from 14 residues. Germline-derived CDR1 and CDR2 are MNHEY and SMNVEV (reference sequence). CDR3 loop: CASSLFGITDTQYF. Written as DNA, the CDR3 is TGTGCCAGCAGTTTATTCGGGATCACAGATACGCAATATTTT.

The CDR3 spells CASSEGGGLNTEAFF. The CDR3 nucleotides read TGTGCCAGCAGTGAGGGGGGGGGTTTGAACACTGAAGCTTTCTTT. V and J are TRBV2 and TRBJ1-1; possible D gene TRBD1, 5 bases. This CDR3 comprises 15 residues. Germline V CDR1 and CDR2: SNHLY, FYNNEI. Deletions cut 3 bases from V and 0 bases from J, with 11 bases between.